This T cell receptor (beta chain) was retrieved from a study of cytomegalovirus exposure and HLA in healthy donors. General study points: Among TCR sequences, most were rare, though some public TCRs appeared in many donors. Common viral pathogens seemed, in a later analysis, to connect with several of the most significant clusters.

A multiplex PCR was run with 60 Vbeta primers and 13 Jbeta primers. Assay used: immunoSEQ multiplex PCR; TCRdb lists only in-frame clones, some missing. The sample records about 60,000 clones, about two thirds being singletons. As for this clone: The antigen is undetermined.

Germline loops: CDR1 KGHSH, CDR2 LQKENI. The CDR3 extends over 14 amino acids. V was clipped by 3 bases and J by 6 bases; unmatched bases: 7. The J gene is TRBJ1-2, the V gene TRBV18, with TRBD1 identical over 7 bases. The source material was PBMCs. The TCR sequence derives from a woman aged 60 to 75 in good health and CMV-seropositive. The CDR3 loop reads CASSPTRGTDGYTF. The DNA of the CDR3 is TGTGCCAGCTCACCTACCAGGGGGACGGATGGCTACACCTTC.